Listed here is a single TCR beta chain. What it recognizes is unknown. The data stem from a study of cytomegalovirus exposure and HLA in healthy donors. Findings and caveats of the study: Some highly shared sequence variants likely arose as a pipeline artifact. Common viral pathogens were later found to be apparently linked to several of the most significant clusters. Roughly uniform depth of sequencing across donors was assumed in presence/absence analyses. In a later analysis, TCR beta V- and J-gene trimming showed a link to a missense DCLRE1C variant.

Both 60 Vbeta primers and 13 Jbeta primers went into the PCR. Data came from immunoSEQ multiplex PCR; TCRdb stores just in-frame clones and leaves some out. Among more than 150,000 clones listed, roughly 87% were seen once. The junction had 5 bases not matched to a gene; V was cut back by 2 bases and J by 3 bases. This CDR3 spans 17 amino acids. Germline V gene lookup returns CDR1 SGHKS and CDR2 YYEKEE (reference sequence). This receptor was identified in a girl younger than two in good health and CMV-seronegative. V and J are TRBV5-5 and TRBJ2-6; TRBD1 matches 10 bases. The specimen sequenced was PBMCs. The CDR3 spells CASSFRQGAGGANVLTF. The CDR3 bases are TGTGCCAGCAGCTTCCGACAGGGGGCAGGTGGGGCCAACGTCCTGACTTTC.